What follows are 20 T cell receptor beta chains derived from one specimen sequenced in a study of cytomegalovirus exposure and HLA in healthy donors. Assay: immunoSEQ multiplex PCR; the TCRdb copy retains only in-frame clones and omits some. Of over 200,000 clones in the sample, over 80% were seen once. The sample consisted of PBMCs. Receptors were obtained from a woman aged 18-29 years in good health and CMV-seronegative.

The J gene is TRBJ2-1, the V gene TRBV28; D remains unclear. V lost 5 bases, J lost 0 bases, and 14 bases lay in between. The CDR3 is 16 amino acids. CDR1 MDHEN and CDR2 SYDVKM come from the germline V gene. For the CDR3, the DNA is TGTGCCAGCAGTCACCCGCTGGCGTACTCCTACAATGAGCAGTTCTTC. It translates to CASSHPLAYSYNEQFF.

The V call is TRBV27, the J call TRBJ1-2, with 8 bases fitting TRBD1. This CDR3 has 14 amino acids. V dropped 5 bases and J dropped 8; count of bases not matched to a gene: 10. The germline V gene encodes CDR1 MNHEY and CDR2 SMNVEV (reference sequence). CDR3 bases: TGTGCCAGCAGTCGGACAGGGCCCCTTTGGGGCTACACCTTC. Amino acid sequence: CASSRTGPLWGYTF.

This clone was detected once. This chain joins TRBV2 and TRBJ2-1, with 12 bases matching TRBD2. CDR3 size: 16 residues. Germline V gene lookup returns CDR1 SNHLY and CDR2 FYNNEI. Unmatched junction bases numbered 14, after V lost 11 bases and J lost 6 bases. The CDR3 nucleotides read TGTGCCGGGCGGACTAGCGGGACTAACTTTGGCAATGAGCAGTTCTTC. Translation gives CAGRTSGTNFGNEQFF.

The CDR3 region has the DNA TGTGCCAGCAGTCTAGCGGGAGGGCCTATGAATGAGCAGTTCTTC. Its translation: CASSLAGGPMNEQFF. The genes are TRBV6-6 and TRBJ2-1; 12 nucleotides match TRBD2. The germline CDR1 and CDR2 sequences are MNHNY and SVGAGI (reference sequence). Trimming cost V 5 bases and J 7 bases; bases outside gene matches: 6. The CDR3 is made up of 15 amino acids.

The table lists this clone with a few counts. The genes are TRBV16 and TRBJ2-1; 8 bases are a match to TRBD2. CDR1 is KGHSY, CDR2 FQNENV, per germline. With V trimmed by 1 base and J by 10 bases, 12 bases remained unmatched. The CDR3 totals 16 residues. CDR3 DNA: TGTGCCAGCAGCCAATTCGTAACGGGAGGGAAGCAGGAGCAGTTCTTC. It translates to CASSQFVTGGKQEQFF.

This clone came up once. The rearrangement uses TRBV18 and TRBJ1-2; 10 nucleotides agree with TRBD1. The CDR3 is 15 amino acids. V trimming: 6 bases; J trimming: 5 bases; junction bases outside the gene matches: 9. The germline gives CDR1 KGHSH, CDR2 LQKENI. CDR3 loop: CASSLGTGEGYGYTF. CDR3 DNA sequence: TGTGCCAGCTCCCTCGGGACAGGGGAAGGATATGGCTACACCTTC.

The chain has TRBV29-1 and TRBJ2-3; possibly TRBD2 for D (7 bases). Germline CDR1 and CDR2: SQVTM and ANQGSEA. V lost 7 bases, J lost 3 bases, and 17 bases lay in between. This CDR3 has 14 residues. CDR3 nucleotide sequence: TGCAGCGCCGAGGGGGAGGGTAGGACAGATACGCAGTATTTT. This sequence encodes CSAEGEGRTDTQYF.

V usage is TRBV10-2 and J usage is TRBJ2-7, with TRBD2 matching 7 bases. Germline V gene data show CDR1 as WSHSY and CDR2 as SAAADI. Trimming removed 6 bases from V and 0 bases from J; junction bases left unmatched: 8. This CDR3 contains 15 residues. The CDR3 is CASSLGTTNSYEQYF. CDR3 sequence (DNA): TGCGCCAGCAGCCTCGGGACTACCAACTCCTACGAGCAGTACTTC.

This clone has a single count. This chain links TRBV10-2 with TRBJ1-5; possible D gene TRBD1, 5 bases. This CDR3 contains 13 residues. CDR1 is WSHSY and CDR2 is SAAADI in the germline V gene. V lost 5 bases and J lost 3, with 8 bases in between. The CDR3, as DNA: TGCGCCAGCAGTAAGGGGATCAATCAGCCCCAGCATTTT. This gives the protein CASSKGINQPQHF.

The V gene is TRBV5-1, the J gene TRBJ2-5; 15 bases are a match to TRBD2. The CDR3 runs 17 residues. With V trimmed by 3 bases and J by 1 base, 4 bases remained unmatched. Germline V lookup: CDR1 SGHRS, CDR2 YFSETQ. CDR3 amino acids: CASSSGLAGGLQETQYF. The CDR3 nucleotides read TGCGCCAGCAGCTCGGGACTAGCGGGAGGACTCCAAGAGACCCAGTACTTC. The full variable domain, rest sourced from reference TRBV5-1 and TRBJ2-5, is KAGVTQTPRYLIKTRGQQVTLSCSPISGHRSVSWYQQTPGQGLQFLFEYFSETQRNKGNFPGRFSGRQFSNSRSEMNVSTLELGDSALYLCASSSGLAGGLQETQYFGPGTRLLVL.

The V and J genes are TRBV4-1 and TRBJ2-7; tentative D call: TRBD2 (6 bases). This CDR3 comprises 18 residues. In germline, CDR1 is MGHRA, CDR2 YSYEKL. V gave up 0 bases and J gave up 3 bases, with 21 bases separating them. Here the CDR3 reads CASSQERRGSGLDYEQYF. CDR3 nucleotides: TGCGCCAGCAGCCAAGAGAGGAGGGGAAGCGGGCTAGACTACGAGCAGTACTTC.

V usage is TRBV6-6 and J usage is TRBJ2-7; either TRBD1 or TRBD2 may supply D (5 bases each). The CDR3 spans 13 residues. Germline V gene lookup returns CDR1 MNHNY and CDR2 SVGAGI (reference sequence). V lost 8 bases and J lost 2, with 13 bases in between. CDR3 region: CASSGQSTYEQYF. As DNA, the CDR3 is TGTGCCAGCTCGGGGCAGTCTACCTACGAGCAGTACTTC.

The CDR3 loop reads CASSPAGQGNNEQFF. CDR3 nucleotides: TGTGCCAGCTCACCGGCGGGACAGGGAAACAATGAGCAGTTCTTC. The chain recombines TRBV18 with TRBJ2-1; 9 positions match TRBD1. The CDR3 loop spans 15 amino acids. Germline CDR1 KGHSH, CDR2 LQKENI. Unmatched junction bases numbered 5, after V lost 3 bases and J lost 5 bases.

The chain uses TRBV10-3 and TRBJ1-5; D not resolved. CDR1 ENHRY and CDR2 SYGVKD come from the germline V gene. With 0 bases removed from V and 0 bases from J, the gap between germline ends came to 6 bases. The CDR3 is 15 residues long. CDR3 sequence: CAISESEGSNQPQHF. The CDR3 region has the DNA TGTGCCATCAGTGAGTCGGAGGGTAGCAATCAGCCCCAGCATTTT.

V gene TRBV27 combines with J gene TRBJ1-1, with a possible D match to TRBD1 (6 bases). This CDR3 is 15 amino acids long. Trimming stripped 6 bases from V and 2 bases from J, with 16 bases between. CDR1 and CDR2 from the germline V gene are MNHEY and SMNVEV (reference sequence). CDR3 sequence: CASSQYRVKNTEAFF. CDR3 sequence (DNA): TGTGCCAGCAGCCAATACAGGGTCAAAAACACTGAAGCTTTCTTT.

The chain employs TRBV29-1 and TRBJ2-5, with a possible D match to TRBD1 (5 bases). CDR1 SQVTM and CDR2 ANQGSEA come from the germline V gene. This CDR3 has 13 amino acids. V was shortened by 6 bases and J by 4 bases, with 15 bases between the two germline ends. The CDR3 region is CSVERAGPETQYF. In DNA form, the CDR3 reads TGCAGCGTCGAAAGGGCAGGGCCAGAGACCCAGTACTTC.

CDR3 sequence (DNA): TGCGCCAGCAGCTTGGGTGGCGGAGCAAACTATGGCTACACCTTC. Protein sequence: CASSLGGGANYGYTF. The rearrangement uses TRBV5-1 and TRBJ1-2; D is uncertain. The CDR3 spans 15 residues. Germline-derived CDR1 and CDR2 are SGHRS and YFSETQ. Trimming stripped 0 bases from V and 2 bases from J, with 11 bases between.

The genes are TRBV5-1 and TRBJ2-7; no clear D gene. Germline V gene lookup returns CDR1 SGHRS and CDR2 YFSETQ. V was clipped by 0 bases and J by 0 bases, with 13 bases between them. The CDR3 extends over 16 amino acids. The chain's CDR3 is CASSLGTMTSSYEQYF. For the CDR3, the DNA is TGCGCCAGCAGCTTGGGGACCATGACCAGCTCCTACGAGCAGTACTTC.

This rearrangement joins TRBV19 to TRBJ2-7; no firm D call. Germline V gene lookup returns CDR1 LNHDA and CDR2 SQIVND (reference sequence). Trimming took 1 base from V and 2 from J, leaving 12 bases between them. The CDR3 is 15 amino acids. CDR3 sequence reads: CASSIVARGPYEQYF. CDR3 sequence (DNA): TGTGCCAGTAGTATAGTGGCTCGCGGTCCCTACGAGCAGTACTTC.

The chain joins TRBV2 to TRBJ2-5; 11 bases map to TRBD1. Germline V gene sequence: CDR1 SNHLY, CDR2 FYNNEI. The CDR3 is 15 amino acids. The J segment lost 5 bases and the V segment lost 3 bases, leaving 5 bases of the junction unmatched. The CDR3 is CASSERTGGRETQYF. In nucleotides, the CDR3 is TGTGCCAGCAGTGAGCGGACAGGGGGCAGGGAGACCCAGTACTTC.